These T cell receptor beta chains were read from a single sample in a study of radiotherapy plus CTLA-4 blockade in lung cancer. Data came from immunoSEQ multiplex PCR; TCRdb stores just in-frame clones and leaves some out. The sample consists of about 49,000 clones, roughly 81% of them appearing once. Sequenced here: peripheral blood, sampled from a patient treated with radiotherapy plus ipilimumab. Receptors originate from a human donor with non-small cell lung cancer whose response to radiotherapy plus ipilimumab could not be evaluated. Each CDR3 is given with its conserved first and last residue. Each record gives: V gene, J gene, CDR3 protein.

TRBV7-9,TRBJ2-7,CASSLARAADEQYF
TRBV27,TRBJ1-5,CASSFDRAQPQHF
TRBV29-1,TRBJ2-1,CSVALAGRNEQFF
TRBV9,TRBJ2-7,CASTTGREPVYEQYF
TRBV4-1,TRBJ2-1,CASSPPRVAGHNEQFF
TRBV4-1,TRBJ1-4,CASSQDRDRANEKLFF
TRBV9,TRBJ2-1,CASSDPFSGTYNEQFF
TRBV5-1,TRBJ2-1,CASSLDIGQSRPEQFF
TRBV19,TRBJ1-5,CASRYRGYNQPQHF
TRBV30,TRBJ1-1,CAWSRGDRGNTEAFF
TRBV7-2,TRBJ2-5,CASSLDSMETQYF
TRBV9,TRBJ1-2,CASSGREANYGYTF
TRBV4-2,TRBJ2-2,CASSQLAGDTGELFF
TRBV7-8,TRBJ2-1,CASSLVKGGKNVGLNEQFF
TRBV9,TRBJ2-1,CASTRTVSYNEQFF
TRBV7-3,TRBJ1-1,CASSWGGNTEAFF
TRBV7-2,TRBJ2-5,CASSLGPSGLAQETQYF
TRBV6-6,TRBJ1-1,CASSLTEAFF
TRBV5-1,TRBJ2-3,CASCPGAVSTDTQYF
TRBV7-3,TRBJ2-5,CASSLTAQGETQYF
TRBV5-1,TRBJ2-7,CASSLQNSNPYEQYF
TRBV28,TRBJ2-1,CASSFLTLTDNEQFF
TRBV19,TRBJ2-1,CASSSIAGAGYNEQFF
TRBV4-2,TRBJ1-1,CASSPFWGDTEAFF
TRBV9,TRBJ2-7,CASSPLGLAEIYEQYF
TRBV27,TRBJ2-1,CASSLYGEQFF
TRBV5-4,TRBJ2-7,CASSLRAGQHEQYF
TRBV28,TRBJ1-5,CASSVDREDQPQHF
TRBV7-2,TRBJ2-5,CASSLLRPSGSRGETQYF
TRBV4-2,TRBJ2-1,CASSQVASLASSYNEQFF
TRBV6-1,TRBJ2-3,CASSEQARPTDTQYF
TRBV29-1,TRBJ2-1,CSAPLGLAGYNEQFF
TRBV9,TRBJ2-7,CASSVEHSPRYEQYF